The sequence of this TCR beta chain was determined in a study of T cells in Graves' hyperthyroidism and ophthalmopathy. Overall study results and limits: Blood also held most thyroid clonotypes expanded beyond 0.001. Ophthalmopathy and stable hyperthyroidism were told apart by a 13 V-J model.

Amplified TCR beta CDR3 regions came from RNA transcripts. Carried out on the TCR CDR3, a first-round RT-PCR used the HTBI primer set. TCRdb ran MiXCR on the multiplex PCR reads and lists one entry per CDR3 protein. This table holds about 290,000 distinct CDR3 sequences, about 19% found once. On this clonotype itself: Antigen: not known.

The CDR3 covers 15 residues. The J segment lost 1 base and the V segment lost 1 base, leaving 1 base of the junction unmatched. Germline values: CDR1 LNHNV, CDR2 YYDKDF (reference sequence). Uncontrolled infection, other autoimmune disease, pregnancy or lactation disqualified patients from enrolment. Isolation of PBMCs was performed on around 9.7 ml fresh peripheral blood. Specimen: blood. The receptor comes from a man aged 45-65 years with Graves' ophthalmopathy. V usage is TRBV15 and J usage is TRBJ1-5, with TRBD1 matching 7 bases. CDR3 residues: CATSRVDRSNQPQHF. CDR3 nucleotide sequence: TGTGCCACCAGCAGAGTGGACAGGAGCAATCAGCCCCAGCATTTT.